A single sample is the source of the 12 T cell receptor beta chains below, sequenced in a study of cytomegalovirus exposure and HLA in healthy donors. The PCR was carried out with 60 Vbeta primers and 13 Jbeta primers. Profiled with immunoSEQ multiplex PCR; TCRdb holds only in-frame clones, not every one. The data show about 100,000 clones, around 80% seen once. The sequenced sample consisted of PBMCs. These receptors originate from a female donor in good health and CMV-seropositive.

The CDR3, as DNA: TGTGCCAGCAGTTCTAGAAACAAGGTAAATGAGCAGTTCTTC. Amino acid sequence: CASSSRNKVNEQFF. This chain uses TRBV27 with TRBJ2-1, with D hard to call. Trimming shortened V by 4 bases and J by 7 bases, and 14 bases separated the two germline ends. Germline V CDR1 and CDR2: MNHEY, SMNVEV (reference sequence). The CDR3 has 14 amino acids.

The V gene is TRBV19, the J gene TRBJ2-7; D not resolved. Deletions cut 5 bases from V and 4 bases from J, with 15 bases between. CDR3 size: 14 residues. Germline V gives CDR1 LNHDA, CDR2 SQIVND (reference sequence). The CDR3 loop is CASSPRFVRYEQYF. The CDR3 DNA follows: TGTGCCAGTAGTCCTCGCTTCGTGCGGTACGAGCAGTACTTC.

In its sample, this clone was seen a few times. The same CDR3 arises from other DNA sequences in this sample as well. The chain carries TRBV28 and TRBJ2-7; D is ambiguous. Trimming cost V 6 bases and J 4 bases, with 10 bases left between them. CDR3 size: 12 residues. CDR1 and CDR2 (germline): MDHEN, SYDVKM. CDR3 DNA sequence: TGTGCCAGCAGCTTAAGCAATTACGAGCAGTACTTC. Its protein is CASSLSNYEQYF.

The chain joins TRBV19 to TRBJ1-5; possibly TRBD1 for D (5 bases). CDR3 length: 18 residues. V lost 0 bases and J lost 4, with 19 bases in between. Germline V lookup: CDR1 LNHDA, CDR2 SQIVND (reference sequence). The CDR3 protein is CASSIEKWGRALNQPQHF. DNA for the CDR3: TGTGCCAGTAGTATAGAGAAATGGGGCAGGGCCTTAAATCAGCCCCAGCATTTT.

This clone was seen a few times. V usage is TRBV7-2 and J usage is TRBJ2-7, with 9 nucleotides matching TRBD1. CDR3 length: 15 amino acids. Trimming at V came to 0 bases and at J to 6 bases, leaving 6 bases not matched to a gene. Germline V gene lookup returns CDR1 SGHTA and CDR2 FQGNSA. CDR3 sequence reads: CASSLAQGAPFEQYF. DNA for the CDR3: TGTGCCAGCAGCTTAGCACAGGGGGCGCCGTTCGAGCAGTACTTC.

This chain connects TRBV7-3 to TRBJ2-1, with TRBD2 identical over 13 bases. The CDR3 runs to 15 residues. The germline V gene has CDR1 SGHTA and CDR2 FQGTGA. Germline trimming cut 5 bases from V and 9 bases from J; bases unmatched to any gene: 7. In DNA, the CDR3 is TGTGCCAGCAGCGGCGGGACTAGCGGGATAAGTGAGCAGTTCTTC. It specifies CASSGGTSGISEQFF. The entire variable domain, with the rest obtained from reference TRBV7-3 and TRBJ2-1, is as follows: GAGVSQTPSNKVTEKGKYVELRCDPISGHTALYWYRQSLGQGPEFLIYFQGTGAADDSGLPNDRFFAVRPEGSVSTLKIQRTERGDSAVYLCASSGGTSGISEQFFGPGTRLTVL.

The chain has TRBV30 and TRBJ2-3, with 11 bases that match TRBD2. CDR3 length: 15 residues. Germline assignment: CDR1 GTSNPN and CDR2 SVGIG (reference sequence). V shed 5 bases, J shed 1 base, and the junction held 5 bases outside the gene matches. This chain's CDR3 is CAWDLAGGGTDTQYF. The CDR3 DNA is TGTGCCTGGGATCTAGCGGGGGGCGGCACAGATACGCAGTATTTT.

This clone was seen only a few times. V gene TRBV7-8 combines with J gene TRBJ1-2; 9 bases align to TRBD1. CDR3 length: 14 amino acids. J gave up 13 bases and V 5 bases, and 14 bases lay outside the gene matches. CDR1 SGHVS and CDR2 FQNEAQ come from the germline V gene. The CDR3: CASSNDRGVVVSTF. CDR3 DNA sequence: TGTGCCAGCAGCAACGACAGGGGGGTCGTCGTCAGCACCTTC.

V is TRBV7-3 and J is TRBJ2-1; perhaps TRBD2 as D (5 bases). The CDR3 extends over 15 amino acids. The V and J ends lost 2 bases and 0 bases respectively, with 8 bases between them. CDR1 SGHTA and CDR2 FQGTGA come from the germline V gene. This CDR3 is CASSLGAVSYNEQFF. The CDR3 coding sequence is TGTGCCAGCAGCTTAGGAGCGGTCTCCTACAATGAGCAGTTCTTC.

This clone was observed a few times. This chain links TRBV7-2 with TRBJ1-1; TRBD1 is a possible D gene (5 bases). The CDR3 spans 13 residues. Per germline, CDR1 SGHTA and CDR2 FQGNSA. The ends were cut back, 1 base at V and 5 bases at J, with 8 bases in the middle. CDR3 region: CASSLVRGTEAFF. The CDR3 region has the DNA TGTGCCAGCAGCTTAGTCCGGGGGACTGAAGCTTTCTTT.

This clone came up a few times. V gene TRBV6-5 combines with J gene TRBJ1-2; weak D call: TRBD1 (5 bases). This CDR3 comprises 16 residues. V lost 4 bases, J lost 4 bases, and 19 bases lay in between. The germline CDR1 and CDR2 sequences are MNHEY and SVGAGI. CDR3 loop: CASSSHRGGKGYGYTF. CDR3 bases: TGTGCCAGCAGTTCCCACCGGGGGGGGAAGGGCTATGGCTACACCTTC.

This clone was counted a few times. J is TRBJ1-4 and V is TRBV7-9; TRBD1 aligns across 9 bases. The CDR3 contains 15 residues. The ends lost 2 bases at V and 8 bases at J; junction bases unmatched: 6. Germline values: CDR1 SEHNR, CDR2 FQNEAQ (reference sequence). CDR3: CASSLWGQGEEKLFF. CDR3 bases: TGTGCCAGCAGCTTATGGGGACAGGGTGAGGAAAAACTGTTTTTT.